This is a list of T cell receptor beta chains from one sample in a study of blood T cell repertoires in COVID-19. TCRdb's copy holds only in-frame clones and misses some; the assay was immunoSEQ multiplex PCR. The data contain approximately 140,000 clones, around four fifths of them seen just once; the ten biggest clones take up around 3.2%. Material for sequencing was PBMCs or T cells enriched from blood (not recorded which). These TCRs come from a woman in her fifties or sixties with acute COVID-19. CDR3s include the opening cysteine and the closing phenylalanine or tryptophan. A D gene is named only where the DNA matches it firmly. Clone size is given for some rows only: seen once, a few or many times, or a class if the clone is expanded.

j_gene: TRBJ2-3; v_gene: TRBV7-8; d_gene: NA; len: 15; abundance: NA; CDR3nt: TGTGCCAGCAGCTTTGCAGGGAGGTTAGCCGATACGCAGTATTTT; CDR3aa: CASSFAGRLADTQYF
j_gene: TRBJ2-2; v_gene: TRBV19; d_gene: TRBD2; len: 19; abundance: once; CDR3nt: TGTGCCAGTAGTATAGGTAGCGGGAGAATGGGAAGTGGCACCGGGGAGCTGTTTTTT; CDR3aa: CASSIGSGRMGSGTGELFF
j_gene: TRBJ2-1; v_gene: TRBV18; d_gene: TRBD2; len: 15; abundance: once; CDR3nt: TGTGCCAGCTCACCGCCAGCGGGGCAAAACAATGAGCAGTTCTTC; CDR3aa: CASSPPAGQNNEQFF
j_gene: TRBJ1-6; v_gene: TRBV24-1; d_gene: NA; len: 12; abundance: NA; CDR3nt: TGTGCCACCAGCCTCTTTATTTCACCCCTCCACTTT; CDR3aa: CATSLFISPLHF
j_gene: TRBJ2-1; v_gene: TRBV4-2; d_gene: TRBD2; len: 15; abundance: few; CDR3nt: TGTGCCAGCAGCCAAACTAGCGGGAGTAACAATGAGCAGTTCTTC; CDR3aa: CASSQTSGSNNEQFF
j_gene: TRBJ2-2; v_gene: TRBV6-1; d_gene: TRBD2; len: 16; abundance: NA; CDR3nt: TGTGCCAGCAGTGGAGGACTAGCGGGGTACACCGGGGAGCTGTTTTTT; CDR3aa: CASSGGLAGYTGELFF
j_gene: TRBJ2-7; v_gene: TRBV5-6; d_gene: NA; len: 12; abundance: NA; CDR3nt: TGTGCCAGCAGCAGGGGATTGTGGGAGCAGTACTTC; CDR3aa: CASSRGLWEQYF
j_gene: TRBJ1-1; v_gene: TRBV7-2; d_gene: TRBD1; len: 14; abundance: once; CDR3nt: TGTGCCAGCAGCAGACGACAGGGGATGACTGAAGCTTTCTTT; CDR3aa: CASSRRQGMTEAFF
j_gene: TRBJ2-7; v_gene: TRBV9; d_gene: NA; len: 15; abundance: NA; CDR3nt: TGTGCCAGCAGTCTCCGGAGAAGGAATTCCTACGAGCAGTACTTC; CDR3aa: CASSLRRRNSYEQYF
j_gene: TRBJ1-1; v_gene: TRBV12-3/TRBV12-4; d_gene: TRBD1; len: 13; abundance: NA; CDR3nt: TGTGCCAGCAGCAGAACAGGGGGCTCTGAAGCTTTCTTT; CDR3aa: CASSRTGGSEAFF
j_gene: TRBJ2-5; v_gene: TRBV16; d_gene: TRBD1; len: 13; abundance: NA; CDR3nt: TGTGCCAGCAGCCAATGGACAGGGGAGACCCAGTACTTC; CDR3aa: CASSQWTGETQYF
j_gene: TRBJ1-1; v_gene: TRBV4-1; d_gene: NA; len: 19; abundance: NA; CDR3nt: TGCGCCAGCAGCCAAGATATCAGAGTCGGAGGGAGTTTGGGCACTGAAGCTTTCTTT; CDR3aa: CASSQDIRVGGSLGTEAFF
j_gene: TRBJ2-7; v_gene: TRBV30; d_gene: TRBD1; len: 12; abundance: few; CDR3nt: TGTGCCTGGACAGGACAGGGGTACGAGCAGTACTTC; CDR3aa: CAWTGQGYEQYF
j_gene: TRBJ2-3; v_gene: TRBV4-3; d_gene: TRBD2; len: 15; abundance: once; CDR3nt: TGCGCCAGCAGCCAAGAAGCGGGGGCTTTGGATACGCAGTATTTT; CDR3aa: CASSQEAGALDTQYF
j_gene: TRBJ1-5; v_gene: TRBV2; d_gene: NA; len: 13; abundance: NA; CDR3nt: TGTGCCAGCACTGAACAGGGTGGTCAGCCCCAGCATTTT; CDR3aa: CASTEQGGQPQHF
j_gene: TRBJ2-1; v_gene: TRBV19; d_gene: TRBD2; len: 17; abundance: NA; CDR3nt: TGTGCCAGTAGCCCCCCCCCTCGAGCGGGAGGGAACAATGAGCAGTTCTTC; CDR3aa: CASSPPPRAGGNNEQFF
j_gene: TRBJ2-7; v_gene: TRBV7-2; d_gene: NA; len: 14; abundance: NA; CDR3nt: TGTGCCAGCAGCTTAGATGTAAAGGGGTACGAGCAGTACTTC; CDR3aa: CASSLDVKGYEQYF
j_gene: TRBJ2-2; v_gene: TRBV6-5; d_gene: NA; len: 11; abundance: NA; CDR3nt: TGTGCCAGCAGTCTAACGCGGGAGCTGTTTTTT; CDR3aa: CASSLTRELFF
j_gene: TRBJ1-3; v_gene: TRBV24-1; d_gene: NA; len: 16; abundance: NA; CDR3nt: TGTGCCACCAGTGATTTGTTCTGCGCCCCTGGAAACACCATATATTTT; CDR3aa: CATSDLFCAPGNTIYF
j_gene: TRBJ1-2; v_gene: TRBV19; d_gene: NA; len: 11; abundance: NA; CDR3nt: TGTGCCAGTAGTAATTCGGTTGGCTACACCTTC; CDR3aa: CASSNSVGYTF
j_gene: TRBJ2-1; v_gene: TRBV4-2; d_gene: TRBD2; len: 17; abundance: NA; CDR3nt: TGTGCCAGCAGCCAAAATGGGGGAGGGGCGTCCTACAATGAGCAGTTCTTC; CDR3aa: CASSQNGGGASYNEQFF
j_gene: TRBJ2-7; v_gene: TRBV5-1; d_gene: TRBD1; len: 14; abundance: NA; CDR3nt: TGCGCCAGCAGCCCATCCGGACAGGCCTACGAGCAGTACTTC; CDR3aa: CASSPSGQAYEQYF
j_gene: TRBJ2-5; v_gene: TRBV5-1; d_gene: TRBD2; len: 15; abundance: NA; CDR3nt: TGCGCCAGCAGCTTGGCAGCGGGAGGCCAAGAGACCCAGTACTTC; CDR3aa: CASSLAAGGQETQYF
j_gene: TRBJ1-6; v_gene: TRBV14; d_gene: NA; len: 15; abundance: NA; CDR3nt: TGTGCCAGCAGCCAGGACTGGGGTGCCAATTCACCCCTCCACTTT; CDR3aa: CASSQDWGANSPLHF
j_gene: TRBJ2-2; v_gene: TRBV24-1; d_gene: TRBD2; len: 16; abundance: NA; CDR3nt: TGTGCCGCCCAAACACATAGCGGGAGGAACACCGGGGAGCTGTTTTTT; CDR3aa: CAAQTHSGRNTGELFF
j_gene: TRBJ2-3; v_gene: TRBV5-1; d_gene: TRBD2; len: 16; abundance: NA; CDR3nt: TGCGCCAGCAATCCAGGACTAGCGGGAGAAGTAGATACGCAGTATTTT; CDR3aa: CASNPGLAGEVDTQYF
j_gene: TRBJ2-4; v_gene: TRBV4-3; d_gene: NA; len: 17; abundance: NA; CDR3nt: TGCGCCAGCAGCCTCAAGGGGGGCGGACTAGAGGAAAACATTCAGTACTTC; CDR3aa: CASSLKGGGLEENIQYF
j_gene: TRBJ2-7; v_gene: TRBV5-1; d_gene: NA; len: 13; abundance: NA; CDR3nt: TGCGCCAGCAGCTGGGGGACACGTAACGAGCAGTACTTC; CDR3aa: CASSWGTRNEQYF
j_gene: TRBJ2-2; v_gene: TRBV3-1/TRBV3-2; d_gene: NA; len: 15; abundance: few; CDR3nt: TGTGCCAGCAGCCAAGAATGGCTAGCGAGCGGGGAGCTGTTTTTT; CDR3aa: CASSQEWLASGELFF
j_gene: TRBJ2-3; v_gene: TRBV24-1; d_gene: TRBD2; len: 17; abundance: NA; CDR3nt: TGTGCCACCAGTGAGGCCTTAGCGGGAGAGCGCACAGATACGCAGTATTTT; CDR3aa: CATSEALAGERTDTQYF
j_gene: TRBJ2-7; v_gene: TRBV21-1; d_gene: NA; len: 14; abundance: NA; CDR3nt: TGTGCCAGCAGCAAAGAATACTACCCGTTCGGGCAGTACTTC; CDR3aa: CASSKEYYPFGQYF
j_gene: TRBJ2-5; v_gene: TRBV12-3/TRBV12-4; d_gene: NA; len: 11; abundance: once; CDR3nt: TGTGCCAGCAGTTTTGCGAGAACCCAGTACTTC; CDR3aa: CASSFARTQYF
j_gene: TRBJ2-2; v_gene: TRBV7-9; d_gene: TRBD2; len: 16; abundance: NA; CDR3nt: TGTGCCAGCAGCCCCGGGGGGAGACCGGGCACCGGGGAGCTGTTTTTT; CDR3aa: CASSPGGRPGTGELFF
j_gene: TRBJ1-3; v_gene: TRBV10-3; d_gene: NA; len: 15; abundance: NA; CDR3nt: TGTGCCATCAGTGAGTCGGTTACAGGCGGAAACACCATATATTTT; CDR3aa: CAISESVTGGNTIYF
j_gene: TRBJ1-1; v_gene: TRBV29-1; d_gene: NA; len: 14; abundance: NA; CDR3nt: TGCAGCGTTGCGCGGGGGTCGCTGGACACTGAAGCTTTCTTT; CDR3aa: CSVARGSLDTEAFF
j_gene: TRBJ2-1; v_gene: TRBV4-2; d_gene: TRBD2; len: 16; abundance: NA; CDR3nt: TGTGCCAGCAGCCAAGAACTAGCGGGAGGGTTTGATGAGCAGTTCTTC; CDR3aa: CASSQELAGGFDEQFF
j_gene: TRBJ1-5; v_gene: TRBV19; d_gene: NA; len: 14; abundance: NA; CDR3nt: TGTGCCAGTAACGACAATGCCAGATCGGAGCCCCAGCATTTT; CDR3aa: CASNDNARSEPQHF
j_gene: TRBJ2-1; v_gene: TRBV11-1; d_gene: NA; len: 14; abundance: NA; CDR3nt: TGTGCCAGCAGCTTAGGGACTGGATTCAATGAGCAGTTCTTC; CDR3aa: CASSLGTGFNEQFF
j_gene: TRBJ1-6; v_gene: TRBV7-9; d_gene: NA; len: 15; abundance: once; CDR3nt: TGTGCCAGCAGCTTAGGGCAGGGGCATAATTCACCCCTCCACTTT; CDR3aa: CASSLGQGHNSPLHF
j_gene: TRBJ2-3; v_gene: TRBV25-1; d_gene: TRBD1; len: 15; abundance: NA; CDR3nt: TGTGCCAGCAGTGATCAGGGGGCAGTAACAGATACGCAGTATTTT; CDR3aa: CASSDQGAVTDTQYF
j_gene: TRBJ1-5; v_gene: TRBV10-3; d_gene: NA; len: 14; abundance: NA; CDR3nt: TGTGCCATCAGTGGGGCCGATAGCAATCAGCCCCAGCATTTT; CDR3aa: CAISGADSNQPQHF
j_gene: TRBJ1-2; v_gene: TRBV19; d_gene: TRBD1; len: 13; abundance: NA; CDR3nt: TGTGCCATCCAGGGGGGTGGTAACTATGGCTACACCTTC; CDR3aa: CAIQGGGNYGYTF
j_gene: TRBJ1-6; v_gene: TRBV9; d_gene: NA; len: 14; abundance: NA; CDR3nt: TGTGCCAGCAGCGTAGTCTCAGGGGATTCACCCCTCCACTTT; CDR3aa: CASSVVSGDSPLHF
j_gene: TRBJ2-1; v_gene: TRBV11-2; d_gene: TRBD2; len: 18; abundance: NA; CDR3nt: TGTGCCAGCAGCCTCCCCCCGGGACTAGCGGGACCCTACAATGAGCAGTTCTTC; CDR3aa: CASSLPPGLAGPYNEQFF
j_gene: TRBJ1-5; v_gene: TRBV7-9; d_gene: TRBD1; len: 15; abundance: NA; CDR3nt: TGTGCCAGCAGCTCAAGTGGGACAGCTTTTCAGCCCCAGCATTTT; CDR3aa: CASSSSGTAFQPQHF
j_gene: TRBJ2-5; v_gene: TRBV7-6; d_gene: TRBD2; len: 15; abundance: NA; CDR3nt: TGTGCCAGCAGCTCCACCGGGACTAGCGGGAGGGCCCAGTACTTC; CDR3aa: CASSSTGTSGRAQYF
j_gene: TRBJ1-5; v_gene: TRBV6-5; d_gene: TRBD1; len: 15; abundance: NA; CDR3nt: TGTGCCAGCAGTCCGGACAGGGCAGGGAGTCAGCCCCAGCATTTT; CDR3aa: CASSPDRAGSQPQHF
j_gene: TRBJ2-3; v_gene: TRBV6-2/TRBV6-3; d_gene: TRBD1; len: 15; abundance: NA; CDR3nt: TGTGCCAGCAGTTCGACAGGGATTTCCCCAGATACGCAGTATTTT; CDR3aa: CASSSTGISPDTQYF
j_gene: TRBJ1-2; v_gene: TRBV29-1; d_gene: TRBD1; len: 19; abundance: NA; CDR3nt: TGCAGCGTTCGCTTTGAAACAGCGGGGACAGGGGGCGAATTGCGTGGCTACACCTTC; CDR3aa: CSVRFETAGTGGELRGYTF
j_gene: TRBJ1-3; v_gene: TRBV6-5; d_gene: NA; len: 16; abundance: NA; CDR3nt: TGTGCCAGCAGTTACCTTCCTCCGGGGGCTGGAAACACCATATATTTT; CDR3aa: CASSYLPPGAGNTIYF
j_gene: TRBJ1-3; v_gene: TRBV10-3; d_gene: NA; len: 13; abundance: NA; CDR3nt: TGTGCCATCGGGGGGGACTCTGGAAACACCATATATTTT; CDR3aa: CAIGGDSGNTIYF
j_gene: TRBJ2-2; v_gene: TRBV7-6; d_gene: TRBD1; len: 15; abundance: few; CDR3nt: TGTGCCAGCAGCGACGTACAGGGGGGCACCGGGGAGCTGTTTTTT; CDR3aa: CASSDVQGGTGELFF